A single sample gave rise to the 20 T cell receptor beta chains below, sequenced in a study of PD-L1 blockade in urothelial cancer. Clones were sequenced by immunoSEQ multiplex PCR, and TCRdb holds only the in-frame ones, with some missing. The data contain tens of thousands of clones, over 90% of them singletons. Here the sequenced sample was PBMCs, taken around atezolizumab (anti-PD-L1) treatment. These receptors were obtained from a man aged 55-75 years with urothelial cancer.

This chain uses TRBV5-1 with TRBJ2-5; 7 bases agree with TRBD2. Germline CDR1 reads SGHRS; CDR2 reads YFSETQ. There are 15 residues in the CDR3. The junction had 7 bases not matched to a gene; V was cut back by 4 bases and J by 1 base. Written as DNA, the CDR3 is TGCGCCAGCAGCCTCGAGCCTAGCGGCCAAGAGACCCAGTACTTC. It is translated as CASSLEPSGQETQYF.

The rearrangement uses TRBV5-4 and TRBJ2-2, with TRBD2 matching over 11 bases. The J segment lost 2 bases and the V segment lost 3 bases, leaving 3 bases of the junction unmatched. CDR1 is SGHNT and CDR2 is YYREEE in the germline V gene (reference sequence). CDR3 length: 16 amino acids. The CDR3 spells CASSSGTSGNTGELFF. CDR3 nucleotides: TGTGCCAGCAGCTCCGGGACTAGCGGAAACACCGGGGAGCTGTTTTTT. Supplemented by reference TRBV5-4 and TRBJ2-2, the full variable domain reads ETGVTQSPTHLIKTRGQQVTLRCSSQSGHNTVSWYQQALGQGPQFIFQYYREEENGRGNFPPRFSGLQFPNYSSELNVNALELDDSALYLCASSSGTSGNTGELFFGEGSRLTVL.

This sequence joins TRBV7-2 and TRBJ2-7, with 10 bases lining up with TRBD2. This CDR3 comprises 16 residues. Per germline, CDR1 SGHTA and CDR2 FQGNSA. V lost 1 base to trimming and J lost 7 bases; unmatched junction nucleotides: 10. CDR3 protein: CASSLGMLAGVEEQYF. In DNA, the CDR3 is TGTGCCAGCAGCTTAGGTATGCTAGCGGGAGTGGAGGAGCAGTACTTC.

V and J are TRBV6-1 and TRBJ2-7, with D unclear. Trimming cost V 3 bases and J 0 bases, with 9 bases left between them. This CDR3 has 14 amino acids. Per the germline V gene, CDR1 is MNHNS and CDR2 is SASEGT. CDR3: CASSEQRSSYEQYF. CDR3 DNA: TGTGCCAGCAGTGAGCAACGGAGCTCCTACGAGCAGTACTTC.

The chain employs TRBV6-1 and TRBJ2-2, with 8 bases that match TRBD2. The CDR3 is 14 amino acids. Losses at the gene ends were 3 bases for V and 7 bases for J; bases not matched to a gene: 4. Per germline, CDR1 MNHNS and CDR2 SASEGT. The CDR3 DNA reads TGTGCCAGCAGTGAGCGGGGGGATGGCGGGGAGCTGTTTTTT. This sequence encodes CASSERGDGGELFF.

This clone is a singleton in its sample. This rearrangement joins TRBV9 to TRBJ2-7; D uncertain. The CDR3 loop spans 11 amino acids. The V gene lost 1 base and the J gene lost 5 bases, with 4 bases spanning the gap. Germline assignment: CDR1 SGDLS and CDR2 YYNGEE. CDR3 amino acids: CASSVTDEQYF. The CDR3 DNA reads as TGTGCCAGCAGCGTAACAGACGAGCAGTACTTC.

CDR3 region: CASSFHRQGGSYEQYF. The CDR3 DNA reads as TGTGCCAGCAGTTTCCATCGACAGGGGGGATCCTACGAGCAGTACTTC. The rearrangement joins TRBV28 to TRBJ2-7, with 9 bases lining up with TRBD1. The CDR3 has 16 amino acids. CDR1 MDHEN and CDR2 SYDVKM come from the germline V gene. J lost 1 base, V lost 3 bases, and 7 bases had no gene match. Filled out from reference TRBV28 and TRBJ2-7, the complete variable domain reads DVKVTQSSRYLVKRTGEKVFLECVQDMDHENMFWYRQDPGLGLRLIYFSYDVKMKEKGDIPEGYSVSREKKERFSLILESASTNQTSMYLCASSFHRQGGSYEQYFGPGTRLTVT.

V gene TRBV6-6 combines with J gene TRBJ2-7; 11 nucleotides line up with TRBD2. The CDR3 consists of 15 residues. From germline, CDR1 is MNHNY and CDR2 SVGAGI (reference sequence). Unmatched junction bases numbered 3, after V lost 2 bases and J lost 3 bases. The CDR3 sequence is CASSYRLAGGYEQYF. The CDR3 DNA follows: TGTGCCAGCAGTTACAGGCTAGCGGGGGGCTACGAGCAGTACTTC.

J is TRBJ1-5 and V is TRBV4-2; perhaps TRBD1 as D (5 bases). Per germline, CDR1 LGHNA and CDR2 YNFKEQ. The CDR3 length is 17 residues. The V end lost 1 base, the J end lost 1 base, and 14 bases lay between the germline ends. The CDR3 is CASSQGVQGLSNQPQHF. The CDR3 nucleotides are TGTGCCAGCAGCCAAGGTGTCCAGGGTTTAAGCAATCAGCCCCAGCATTTT.

The chain combines TRBV7-8 with TRBJ2-7, with TRBD2 as a possible D gene (5 bases). In germline, CDR1 is SGHVS, CDR2 FQNEAQ. Trimming stripped 5 bases from V and 4 bases from J, with 12 bases between. This CDR3 is 13 amino acids long. CDR3 in amino acids: CASSRSPGYEQYF. The CDR3 DNA reads TGTGCCAGCAGCCGATCCCCGGGGTACGAGCAGTACTTC.

The chain is built from TRBV7-3 and TRBJ1-1; TRBD1 aligns across 11 bases. Looked up from germline, CDR1 is SGHTA and CDR2 is FQGTGA. V gave up 6 bases and J gave up 4 bases; unmatched junction bases: 4. This CDR3 is built from 14 residues. CDR3 DNA sequence: TGTGCCAGCAGTCGGACAGGGGGCGTCACTGAAGCTTTCTTT. It is translated as CASSRTGGVTEAFF.

The CDR3 is CASSRLAGEYQETQYF. The CDR3 region has the DNA TGCGCCAGCAGCCGACTAGCGGGGGAATACCAAGAGACCCAGTACTTC. The chain uses TRBV4-1 and TRBJ2-5, with TRBD2 identical over 12 bases. CDR3 size: 16 residues. CDR1 is MGHRA and CDR2 is YSYEKL in the germline V gene. The junction had 3 bases not matched to a gene; V was cut back by 4 bases and J by 0 bases.

This clone was counted once. The chain recombines TRBV6-5 with TRBJ2-1, with 9 bases matching TRBD2. Per the germline V gene, CDR1 is MNHEY and CDR2 is SVGAGI. J gave up 11 bases and V 2 bases, and 10 bases lay outside the gene matches. The CDR3 sequence is 15 residues long. In DNA, the CDR3 is TGTGCCAGCAGTTACCGATCGCTTGCGGGAGGGCAGCAGTTCTTC. Translating it yields CASSYRSLAGGQQFF.

The V call is TRBV30, the J call TRBJ2-5; 8 positions match TRBD2. The J call may not be correct, given that the DNA end is closer to TRBJ2-7. This CDR3 is 18 amino acids long. Germline CDR1 reads GTSNPN; CDR2 reads SVGIG (reference sequence). CDR3 amino acids: CAWSVAGDPMMGSYEQYF. The CDR3, as DNA: TGTGCCTGGAGTGTAGCGGGGGATCCCATGATGGGTAGCTACGAGCAGTACTTC.

This clone was recorded a few times. V is TRBV28 and J is TRBJ1-4; 7 bases agree with TRBD1. The CDR3 consists of 13 residues. The V and J ends lost 11 bases and 7 bases, in that order; junction bases with no gene match: 10. CDR1 and CDR2 from the germline V gene are MDHEN and SYDVKM. The CDR3 nucleotides are TGTGCCGTAGGGGGCGGCGCCCTTGAAAAACTGTTTTTT. Its protein product is CAVGGGALEKLFF.

V usage is TRBV5-8 and J usage is TRBJ1-4; D is possibly TRBD1 (6 bases). Trimming shortened V by 0 bases and J by 7 bases, and 10 bases separated the two germline ends. The CDR3 consists of 14 residues. Germline CDR1 reads SGHTS; CDR2 reads YDEGEE. The CDR3 coding sequence is TGTGCCAGCAGCTTGGACACAGGGCCTGAAAAACTGTTTTTT. Protein sequence: CASSLDTGPEKLFF.

The sample holds a few counts of this clone. The chain links TRBV30 to TRBJ2-3, with 8 positions matching TRBD1. With 0 bases clipped from V and 3 bases from J, the junction kept 17 bases outside the gene matches. The CDR3 runs 19 residues. The germline V gene encodes CDR1 GTSNPN and CDR2 SVGIG (reference sequence). For the CDR3, the DNA is TGTGCCTGGAGTGTAATCCCCTCCGCTGCAGGGGGCAAAACAGATACGCAGTATTTT. This translates into CAWSVIPSAAGGKTDTQYF.

V gene TRBV7-2 combines with J gene TRBJ2-2, with D unresolved. V gave up 10 bases and J gave up 6 bases, with 18 bases separating them. Germline loops: CDR1 SGHTA, CDR2 FQGNSA. The CDR3 is made up of 14 amino acids. The CDR3 region has the DNA TGTGCCATCGCAGGTATCGCACGGTCCGGGGAGCTGTTTTTT. Translated, it gives CAIAGIARSGELFF.

In DNA form, the CDR3 reads TGCGCCAGCAGCCAAGACCCCCTAGCGGGACTGGAGACCCAGTACTTC. Its translation: CASSQDPLAGLETQYF. The chain recombines TRBV4-3 with TRBJ2-5, with 9 nucleotides matching TRBD2. The CDR3 has 16 amino acids. CDR1 is LGHNA, CDR2 YSLEER, per germline. Trimming took 0 bases from V and 5 from J; bases not matched to a gene: 7.

This chain uses TRBV2 with TRBJ1-2; 10 nucleotides line up with TRBD1. With 6 bases clipped from V and 6 bases from J, the junction kept 7 bases outside the gene matches. The CDR3 length is 14 residues. Germline values: CDR1 SNHLY, CDR2 FYNNEI. In DNA form, the CDR3 reads TGTGCCAGCAGGCCGACAGGGGGCGAAAATGGCTACACCTTC. It translates to CASRPTGGENGYTF.